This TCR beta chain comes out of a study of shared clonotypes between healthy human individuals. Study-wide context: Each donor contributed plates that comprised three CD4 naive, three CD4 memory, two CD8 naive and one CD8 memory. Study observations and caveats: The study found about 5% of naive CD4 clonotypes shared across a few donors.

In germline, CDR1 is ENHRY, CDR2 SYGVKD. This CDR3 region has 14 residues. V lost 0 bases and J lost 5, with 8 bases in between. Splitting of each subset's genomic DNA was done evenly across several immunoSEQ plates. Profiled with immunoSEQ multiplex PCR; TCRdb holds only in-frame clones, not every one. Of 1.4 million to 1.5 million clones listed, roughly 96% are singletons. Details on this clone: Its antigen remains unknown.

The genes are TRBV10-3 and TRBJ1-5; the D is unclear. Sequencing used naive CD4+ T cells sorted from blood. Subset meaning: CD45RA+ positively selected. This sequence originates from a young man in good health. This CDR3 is CAISESAIDQPQHF. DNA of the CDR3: TGTGCCATCAGTGAGTCGGCAATCGATCAGCCCCAGCATTTT.